These T cell receptor beta chains were read from a single sample in a study of T cell repertoires in cytomegalovirus infection. TCRdb re-analysed the reads in MiXCR, keeping a single row per CDR3 protein. The sample contains fewer than 950,000 distinct CDR3 sequences, about 33% of which appear only once. Antigens for these TCRs are unknown. The sample here was cultured CD8+ T cells from PBMCs, taken from culture after CMV antigen stimulation. Source of these receptors: a human donor in good health (CMV status not recorded). Some clones in this sample may be carry-over from other donors' samples. Both conserved end residues are part of each CDR3. The order of the fields is D gene, J gene, V gene, CDR3 protein. A D gene is named only where the DNA matches it firmly.

d_gene: NA
j_gene: TRBJ2-1
v_gene: TRBV6-6
CDR3aa: CATFYLVEQFF

d_gene: NA
j_gene: TRBJ1-5
v_gene: TRBV11-2
CDR3aa: CASSLGGRRGNQPQHF

d_gene: TRBD1
j_gene: TRBJ1-6
v_gene: TRBV11-2
CDR3aa: CASSGRTGGNSPLHF

d_gene: NA
j_gene: TRBJ2-1
v_gene: TRBV5-5
CDR3aa: CASSPGTAPYNEQFF

d_gene: TRBD1
j_gene: TRBJ2-7
v_gene: TRBV5-6
CDR3aa: CATSGTGASPLGEQYF

d_gene: NA
j_gene: TRBJ2-3
v_gene: TRBV2
CDR3aa: CASSAYGYTTDTQYF

d_gene: NA
j_gene: TRBJ2-1
v_gene: TRBV10-3
CDR3aa: CAISGLDSYNEQFF

d_gene: NA
j_gene: TRBJ2-5
v_gene: TRBV5-4
CDR3aa: CASSFGPGSQETQYF

d_gene: TRBD1
j_gene: TRBJ1-2
v_gene: TRBV28
CDR3aa: CASRLPGQGRIRDGYTF

d_gene: NA
j_gene: TRBJ1-2
v_gene: TRBV6-5
CDR3aa: CASSYEVSCGYTF

d_gene: NA
j_gene: TRBJ1-1
v_gene: TRBV3-1
CDR3aa: CASSPQSNTEAFF

d_gene: NA
j_gene: TRBJ1-1
v_gene: TRBV5-4
CDR3aa: CANSPWGDTEAFF

d_gene: TRBD1
j_gene: TRBJ2-6
v_gene: TRBV12-5
CDR3aa: CASGFGTESLSGANVLTF

d_gene: NA
j_gene: TRBJ2-7
v_gene: TRBV19
CDR3aa: CASSIGHEQYF

d_gene: NA
j_gene: TRBJ2-1
v_gene: TRBV7-2
CDR3aa: CASSFGPGYNEQFF

d_gene: TRBD2
j_gene: TRBJ2-7
v_gene: TRBV7-9
CDR3aa: CASSPLSGGNYEQYF

d_gene: NA
j_gene: TRBJ1-2
v_gene: TRBV6-5
CDR3aa: CASSYSVEGWNNGYTF

d_gene: NA
j_gene: TRBJ1-1
v_gene: TRBV6-5
CDR3aa: CASSYSGGAISTEAFF

d_gene: NA
j_gene: TRBJ1-2
v_gene: TRBV28
CDR3aa: CASSPTGTQNYGYTF

d_gene: TRBD2
j_gene: TRBJ2-3
v_gene: TRBV6-6
CDR3aa: CASCLGIAGGPGTDTQYF

d_gene: NA
j_gene: TRBJ2-1
v_gene: TRBV3-1
CDR3aa: CASSHALLVSYNEQFF

d_gene: NA
j_gene: TRBJ2-3
v_gene: TRBV6-1
CDR3aa: CASSPRSSVPSDTQYF

d_gene: NA
j_gene: TRBJ1-1
v_gene: TRBV25-1
CDR3aa: CASSTDSSTEAFF

d_gene: NA
j_gene: TRBJ2-1
v_gene: TRBV4-1
CDR3aa: CASSQVKTRADNEQFF

d_gene: TRBD2
j_gene: TRBJ2-4
v_gene: TRBV12-3/TRBV12-4
CDR3aa: CASTGLAGITLAKNIQYF

d_gene: NA
j_gene: TRBJ1-1
v_gene: TRBV4-1
CDR3aa: CASSQDREGLNTEAFF

d_gene: TRBD1
j_gene: TRBJ1-2
v_gene: TRBV19
CDR3aa: CASNNKTGSFLSGYTF

d_gene: NA
j_gene: TRBJ1-1
v_gene: TRBV5-5
CDR3aa: CASSLAVTNTEAFF